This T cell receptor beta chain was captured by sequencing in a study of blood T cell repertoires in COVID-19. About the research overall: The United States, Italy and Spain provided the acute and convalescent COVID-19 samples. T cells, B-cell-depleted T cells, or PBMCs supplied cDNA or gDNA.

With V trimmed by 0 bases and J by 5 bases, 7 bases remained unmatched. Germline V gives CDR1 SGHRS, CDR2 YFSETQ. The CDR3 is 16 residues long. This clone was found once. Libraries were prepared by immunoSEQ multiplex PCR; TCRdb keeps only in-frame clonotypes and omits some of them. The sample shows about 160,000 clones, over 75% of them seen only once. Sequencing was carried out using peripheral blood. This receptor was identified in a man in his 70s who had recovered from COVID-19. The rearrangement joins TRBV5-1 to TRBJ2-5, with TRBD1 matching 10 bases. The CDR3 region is CASSLVGTGVGETQYF. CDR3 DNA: TGCGCCAGCAGCTTGGTTGGGACAGGGGTTGGCGAGACCCAGTACTTC.